This T cell receptor (beta chain) was sequenced in a study of CD8 T cells in ankylosing spondylitis. Study results and caveats: Ankylosing spondylitis blood appeared to be characterized by a TCR beta motif of several highly homologous variants.

Germline V gene lookup returns CDR1 DFQATT and CDR2 SNEGSKA (reference sequence). This CDR3 has 15 residues. This clonotype was seen more than once but under ten times. Its specificity is not known. The junction departs from the called germline gene at one end, perhaps through a read error. TCRdb reanalysed the 5' RACE reads using MiXCR and keeps one entry per CDR3 protein. The sample includes more than 600,000 distinct CDR3 sequences, 19% of them seen just once. The receptor was isolated from a male donor with ankylosing spondylitis. Material for sequencing was blood, either unsorted or a sorted T cell fraction (not recorded which). The chain recombines TRBV20-1 with TRBJ1-3, with D unclear. The CDR3: CSARDLAISGNTIYF. CDR3 in DNA: TGCAGTGCAAGAGATTTAGCGATCTCTGGAAACACCATATATTTT.